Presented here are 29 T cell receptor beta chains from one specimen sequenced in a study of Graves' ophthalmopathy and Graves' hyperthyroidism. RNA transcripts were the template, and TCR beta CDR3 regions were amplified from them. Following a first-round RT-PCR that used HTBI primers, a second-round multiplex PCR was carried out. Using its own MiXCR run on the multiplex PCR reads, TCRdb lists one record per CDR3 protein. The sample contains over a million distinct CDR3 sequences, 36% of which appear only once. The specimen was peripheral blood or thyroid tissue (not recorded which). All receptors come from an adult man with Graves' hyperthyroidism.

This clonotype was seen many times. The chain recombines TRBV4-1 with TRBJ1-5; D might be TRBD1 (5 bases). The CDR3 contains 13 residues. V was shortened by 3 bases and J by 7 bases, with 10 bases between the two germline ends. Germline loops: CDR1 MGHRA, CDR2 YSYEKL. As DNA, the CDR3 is TGCGCCAGCAGCCAGGTGGGGCAACAGCCCCAGCATTTT. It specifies CASSQVGQQPQHF.

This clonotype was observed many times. This CDR3 is CASSLKRDSYNSPLHF. CDR3 sequence (DNA): TGTGCCAGCAGCTTAAAGCGTGATTCCTATAATTCACCCCTCCACTTT. This chain uses TRBV7-2 with TRBJ1-6; D call uncertain. The CDR3 spans 16 residues. The V end lost 2 bases, the J end lost 1 base, and 9 bases lay between the germline ends. The germline V gene has CDR1 SGHTA and CDR2 FQGNSA. Based on the CDR3 plus reference TRBV7-2 and TRBJ1-6, the full variable domain is GAGVSQSPSNKVTEKGKDVELRCDPISGHTALYWYRQSLGQGLEFLIYFQGNSAPDKSGLPSDRFSAERTGGSVSTLTIQRTQQEDSAVYLCASSLKRDSYNSPLHFGNGTRLTVT.

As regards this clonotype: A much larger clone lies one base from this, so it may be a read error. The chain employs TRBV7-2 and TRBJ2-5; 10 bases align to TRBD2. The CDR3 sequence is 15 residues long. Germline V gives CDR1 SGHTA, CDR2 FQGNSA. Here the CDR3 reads CANSGGGGREETQYF. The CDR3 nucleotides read TGTGCCAACAGCGGGGGGGGGGGCCGAGAGGAGACCCAGTACTTC.

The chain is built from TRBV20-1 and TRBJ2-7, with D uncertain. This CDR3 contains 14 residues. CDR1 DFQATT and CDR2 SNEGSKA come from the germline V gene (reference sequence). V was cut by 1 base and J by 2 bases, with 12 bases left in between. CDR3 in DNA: TGCAGTGCTAGAGCTGGCGTTACGACCTACGAGCAGTACTTC. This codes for CSARAGVTTYEQYF.

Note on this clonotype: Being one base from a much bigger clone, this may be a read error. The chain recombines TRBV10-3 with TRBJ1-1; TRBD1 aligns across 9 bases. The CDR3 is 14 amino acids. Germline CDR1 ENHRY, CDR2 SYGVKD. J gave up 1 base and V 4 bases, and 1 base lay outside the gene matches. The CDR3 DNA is TGTGCCATCAGTGGGGACAGGGAGAACACTGAAGCTTTCTTT. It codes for CAISGDRENTEAFF.

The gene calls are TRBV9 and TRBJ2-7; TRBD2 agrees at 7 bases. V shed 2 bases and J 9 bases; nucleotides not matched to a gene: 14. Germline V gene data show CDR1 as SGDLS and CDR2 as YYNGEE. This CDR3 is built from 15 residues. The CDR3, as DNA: TGTGCCAGCAGCGTGGGACCTAGCGGTATGAACGGGCAGTACTTC. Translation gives CASSVGPSGMNGQYF. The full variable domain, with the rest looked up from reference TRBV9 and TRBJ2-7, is DSGVTQTPKHLITATGQRVTLRCSPRSGDLSVYWYQQSLDQGLQFLIQYYNGEERAKGNILERFSAQQFPDLHSELNLSSLELGDSALYFCASSVGPSGMNGQYFGPGTRLTVT.

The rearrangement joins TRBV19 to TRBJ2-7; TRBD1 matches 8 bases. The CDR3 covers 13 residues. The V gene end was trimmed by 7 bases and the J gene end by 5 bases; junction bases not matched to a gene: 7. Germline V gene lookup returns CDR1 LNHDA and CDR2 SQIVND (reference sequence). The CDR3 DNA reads TGTGCCAGTAAGGCGACAGGGGACAACGAGCAGTACTTC. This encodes CASKATGDNEQYF.

The CDR3 DNA reads TGTGCCAGCAGCCCATGGGACCGGCCCCTCCACTTT. As protein: CASSPWDRPLHF. This chain uses TRBV7-8 with TRBJ1-6, with a weak D call TRBD1 (5 bases). Germline V gene data show CDR1 as SGHVS and CDR2 as FQNEAQ. This CDR3 comprises 12 residues. V was cut by 5 bases and J by 13 bases, with 12 bases left in between.

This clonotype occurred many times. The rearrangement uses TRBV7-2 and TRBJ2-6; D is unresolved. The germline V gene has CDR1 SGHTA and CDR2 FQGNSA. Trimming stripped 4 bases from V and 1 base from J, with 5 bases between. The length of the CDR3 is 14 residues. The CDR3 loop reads CASSWGSGANVLTF. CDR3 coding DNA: TGTGCCAGCAGCTGGGGTTCTGGGGCCAACGTCCTGACTTTC. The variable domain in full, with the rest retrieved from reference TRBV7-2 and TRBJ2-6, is GAGVSQSPSNKVTEKGKDVELRCDPISGHTALYWYRQSLGQGLEFLIYFQGNSAPDKSGLPSDRFSAERTGGSVSTLTIQRTQQEDSAVYLCASSWGSGANVLTFGAGSRLTVL.

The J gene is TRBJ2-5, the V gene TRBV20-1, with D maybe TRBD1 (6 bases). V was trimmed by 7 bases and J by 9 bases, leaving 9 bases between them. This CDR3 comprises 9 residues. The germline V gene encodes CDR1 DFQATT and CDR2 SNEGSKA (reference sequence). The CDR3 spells CSGRQAQYF. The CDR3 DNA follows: TGCAGTGGGCGACAGGCCCAGTACTTC.

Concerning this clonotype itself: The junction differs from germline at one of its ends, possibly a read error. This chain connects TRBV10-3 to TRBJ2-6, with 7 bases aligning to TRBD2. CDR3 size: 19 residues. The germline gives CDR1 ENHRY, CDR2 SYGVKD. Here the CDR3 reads CASSRGPRGSSPGANVLTF. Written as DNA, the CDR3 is TGTGCCAGCAGTCGGGGCCCGCGGGGGTCCTCCCCTGGGGCCAACGTCCTGACTTTC.

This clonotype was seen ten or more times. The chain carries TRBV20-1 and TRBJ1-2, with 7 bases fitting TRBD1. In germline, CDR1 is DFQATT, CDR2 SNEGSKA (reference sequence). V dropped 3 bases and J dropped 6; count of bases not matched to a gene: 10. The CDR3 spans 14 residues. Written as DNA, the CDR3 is TGCAGTGCTAGTGGCGCAGGGGGTGGCAATGGCTACACCTTC. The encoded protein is CSASGAGGGNGYTF.

The CDR3 loop is CASSVETGDKNGYTF. As DNA, the CDR3 is TGTGCCAGCAGCGTAGAGACAGGGGATAAGAATGGCTACACCTTC. The chain couples TRBV9 to TRBJ1-2; 8 bases align to TRBD1. The trim removed 0 bases at V and 6 bases at J, leaving 7 bases unmatched. Per the germline V gene, CDR1 is SGDLS and CDR2 is YYNGEE. The CDR3 contains 15 residues.

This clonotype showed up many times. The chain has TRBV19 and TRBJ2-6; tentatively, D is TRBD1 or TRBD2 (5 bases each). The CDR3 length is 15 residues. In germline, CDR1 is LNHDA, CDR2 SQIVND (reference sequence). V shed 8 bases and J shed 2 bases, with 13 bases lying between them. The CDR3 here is CASGIMGAGANVLTF. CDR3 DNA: TGTGCCAGTGGAATAATGGGGGCTGGGGCCAACGTCCTGACTTTC.

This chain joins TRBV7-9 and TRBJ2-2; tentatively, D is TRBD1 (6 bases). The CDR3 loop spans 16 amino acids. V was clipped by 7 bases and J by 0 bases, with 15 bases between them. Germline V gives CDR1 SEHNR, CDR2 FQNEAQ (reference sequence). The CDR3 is CASTPWAGANTGELFF. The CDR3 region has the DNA TGTGCCAGCACCCCTTGGGCAGGGGCGAACACCGGGGAGCTGTTTTTT.

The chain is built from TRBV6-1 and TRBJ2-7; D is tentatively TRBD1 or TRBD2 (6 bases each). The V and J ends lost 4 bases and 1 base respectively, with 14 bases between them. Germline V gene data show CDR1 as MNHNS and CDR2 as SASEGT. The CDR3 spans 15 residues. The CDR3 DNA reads TGTGCCAGCAGTGCGGGGGCAGGACGTTCCTACGAGCAGTACTTC. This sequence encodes CASSAGAGRSYEQYF.

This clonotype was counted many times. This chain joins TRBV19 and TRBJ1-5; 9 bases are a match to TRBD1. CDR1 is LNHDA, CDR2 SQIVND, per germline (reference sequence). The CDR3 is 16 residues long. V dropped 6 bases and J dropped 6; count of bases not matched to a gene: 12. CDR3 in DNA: TGTGCCAGTAGCAGACTACAGGGGGCGCAGACTCAGCCCCAGCATTTT. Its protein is CASSRLQGAQTQPQHF.

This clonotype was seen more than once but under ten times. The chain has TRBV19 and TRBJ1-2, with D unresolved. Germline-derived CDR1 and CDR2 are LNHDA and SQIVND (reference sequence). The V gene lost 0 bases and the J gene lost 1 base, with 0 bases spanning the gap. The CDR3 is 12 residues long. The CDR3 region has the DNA TGTGCCAGTAGTATAGATAACTATGGCTACACCTTC. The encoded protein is CASSIDNYGYTF. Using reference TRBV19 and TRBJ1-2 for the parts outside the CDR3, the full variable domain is DGGITQSPKYLFRKEGQNVTLSCEQNLNHDAMYWYRQDPGQGLRLIYYSQIVNDFQKGDIAEGYSVSREKKESFPLTVTSAQKNPTAFYLCASSIDNYGYTFGSGTRLTVV.

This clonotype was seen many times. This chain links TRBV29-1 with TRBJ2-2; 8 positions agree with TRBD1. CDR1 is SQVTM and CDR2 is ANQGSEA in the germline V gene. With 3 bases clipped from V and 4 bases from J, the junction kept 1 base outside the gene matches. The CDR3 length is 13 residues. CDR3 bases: TGCAGCGTTGAGACAGGGGCCACCGGGGAGCTGTTTTTT. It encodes CSVETGATGELFF.

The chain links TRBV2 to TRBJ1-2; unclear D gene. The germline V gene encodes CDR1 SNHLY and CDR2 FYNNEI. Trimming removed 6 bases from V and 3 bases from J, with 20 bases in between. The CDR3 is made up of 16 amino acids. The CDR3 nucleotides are TGTGCCAGCAGCCGGCGGAGGAAGAAAGGAGACTATGGCTACACCTTC. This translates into CASSRRRKKGDYGYTF. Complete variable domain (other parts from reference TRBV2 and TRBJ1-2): EPEVTQTPSHQVTQMGQEVILRCVPISNHLYFYWYRQILGQKVEFLVSFYNNEISEKSEIFDDQFSVERPDGSNFTLKIRSTKLEDSAMYFCASSRRRKKGDYGYTFGSGTRLTVV.

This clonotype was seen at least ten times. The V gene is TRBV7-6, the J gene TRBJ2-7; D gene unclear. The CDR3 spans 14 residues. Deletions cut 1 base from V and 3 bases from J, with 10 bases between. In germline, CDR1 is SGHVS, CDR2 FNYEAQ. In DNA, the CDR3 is TGTGCCAGCAGCTTAGATCCGCAAAACTACGAGCAGTACTTC. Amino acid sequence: CASSLDPQNYEQYF.

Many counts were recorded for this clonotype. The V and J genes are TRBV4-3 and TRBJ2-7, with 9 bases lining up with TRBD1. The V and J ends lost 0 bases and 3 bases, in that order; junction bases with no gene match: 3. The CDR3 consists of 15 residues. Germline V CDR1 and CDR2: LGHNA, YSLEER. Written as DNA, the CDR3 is TGCGCCAGCAGCCAAGACGGGACAGGGAGCTACGAGCAGTACTTC. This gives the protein CASSQDGTGSYEQYF.

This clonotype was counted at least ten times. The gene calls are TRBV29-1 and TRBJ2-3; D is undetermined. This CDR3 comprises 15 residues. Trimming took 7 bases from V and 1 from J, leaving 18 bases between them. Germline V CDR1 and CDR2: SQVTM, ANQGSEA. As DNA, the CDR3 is TGCAGCGCCCGCACGACCTTTGGGGGCACAGATACGCAGTATTTT. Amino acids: CSARTTFGGTDTQYF.

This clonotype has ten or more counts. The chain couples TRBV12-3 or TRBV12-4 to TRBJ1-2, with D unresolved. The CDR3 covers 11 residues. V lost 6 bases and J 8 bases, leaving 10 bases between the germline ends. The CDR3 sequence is CASSKGEGYTF. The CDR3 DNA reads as TGTGCCAGCAGCAAAGGTGAAGGCTACACCTTC.

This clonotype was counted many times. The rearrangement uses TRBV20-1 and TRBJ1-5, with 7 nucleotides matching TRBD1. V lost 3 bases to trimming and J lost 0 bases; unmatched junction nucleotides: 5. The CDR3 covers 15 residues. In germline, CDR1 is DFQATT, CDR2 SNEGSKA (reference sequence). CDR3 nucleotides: TGCAGTGCTAGTGGGGACAGCTTTAGCAATCAGCCCCAGCATTTT. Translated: CSASGDSFSNQPQHF.

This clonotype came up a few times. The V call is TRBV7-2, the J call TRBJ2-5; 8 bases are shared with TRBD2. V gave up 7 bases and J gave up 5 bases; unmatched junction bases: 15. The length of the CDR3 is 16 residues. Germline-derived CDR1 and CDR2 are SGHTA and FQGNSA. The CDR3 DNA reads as TGTGCCAGCAACTACCATGGCCGGGGGGGCCATGAGACCCAGTACTTC. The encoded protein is CASNYHGRGGHETQYF.

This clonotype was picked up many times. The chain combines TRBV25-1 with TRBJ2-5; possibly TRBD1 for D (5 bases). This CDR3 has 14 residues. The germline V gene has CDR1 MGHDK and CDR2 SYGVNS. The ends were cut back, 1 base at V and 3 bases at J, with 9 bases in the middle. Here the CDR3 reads CASSESGAEETQYF. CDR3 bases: TGTGCCAGCAGTGAATCTGGGGCGGAAGAGACCCAGTACTTC.

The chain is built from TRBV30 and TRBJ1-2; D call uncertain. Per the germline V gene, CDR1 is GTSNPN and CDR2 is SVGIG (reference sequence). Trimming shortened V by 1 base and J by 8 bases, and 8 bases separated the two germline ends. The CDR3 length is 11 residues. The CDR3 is CAWSESGGYTF. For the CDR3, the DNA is TGTGCCTGGAGTGAAAGCGGCGGCTACACCTTC.

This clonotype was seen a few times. The CDR3 loop is CASRREGGGAFF. The DNA of the CDR3 is TGTGCCAGCAGGAGGGAGGGGGGGGGAGCTTTCTTT. The chain combines TRBV6-6 with TRBJ1-1, with D perhaps matching TRBD1 (6 bases). The V and J ends lost 6 bases and 10 bases respectively, with 15 bases between them. The germline gives CDR1 MNHNY, CDR2 SVGAGI (reference sequence). The CDR3 consists of 12 residues.